Listed here are 17 T cell receptor beta chains from one sample, sequenced in a study of memory CD4+ T cells and cytomegalovirus serostatus. Only in-frame clones appear in the TCRdb table, and some are missing; sequencing was by immunoSEQ multiplex PCR. There are about 58,000 clones in the sample; roughly 85% occur only once, and 0.5% lies in the top ten. Single viable CD3+CD4+CD8-CD45RO+ cells were sorted as the memory CD4+ T cells. Sequenced: memory CD4+ T cells from blood. Receptor source: an adult in good health and CMV-seronegative. Some clones in this sample may be carry-over from other donors' samples.

This chain uses TRBV4-2 with TRBJ2-5, with D possibly TRBD2 on 6 matching bases. From germline, CDR1 is LGHNA and CDR2 YNFKEQ. V lost 0 bases to trimming and J lost 4 bases, with 9 bases between them. The CDR3 covers 14 residues. CDR3 protein: CASSQDWGVETQYF. The DNA for the CDR3 is TGTGCCAGCAGCCAAGATTGGGGGGTAGAGACCCAGTACTTC.

The chain links TRBV18 to TRBJ1-5, with unresolved D. Germline V gene sequence: CDR1 KGHSH, CDR2 LQKENI. Trimming cost V 3 bases and J 5 bases, with 8 bases left between them. The CDR3 loop spans 13 amino acids. CDR3 sequence reads: CASSPDRYQPQHF. Here the CDR3 DNA reads TGTGCCAGCTCACCTGATCGTTATCAGCCCCAGCATTTT.

The chain links TRBV7-6 to TRBJ2-3; 11 nucleotides agree with TRBD2. Germline V lookup: CDR1 SGHVS, CDR2 FNYEAQ. The trim removed 5 bases at V and 5 bases at J, leaving 3 bases unmatched. This CDR3 is 14 amino acids long. The CDR3 protein is CASSLGTSGDTQYF. In DNA, the CDR3 is TGTGCCAGCAGCCTCGGGACTAGCGGAGATACGCAGTATTTT.

The chain is built from TRBV28 and TRBJ2-7, with unresolved D. The V and J ends lost 3 bases and 6 bases respectively, with 12 bases between them. Germline V gives CDR1 MDHEN, CDR2 SYDVKM. This CDR3 has 13 residues. The CDR3 loop reads CASSFILVPEQYF. The CDR3 DNA reads as TGTGCCAGCAGTTTTATCCTAGTGCCCGAGCAGTACTTC.

The chain joins TRBV10-3 to TRBJ2-7; D is possibly TRBD1 (6 bases). Germline V gene lookup returns CDR1 ENHRY and CDR2 SYGVKD. The CDR3 covers 12 residues. Deletions cut 7 bases from V and 12 bases from J, with 19 bases between. The CDR3 bases are TGTGCCATCAAATCCTCTGGCCAGGGGTGGTACTTC. Protein product: CAIKSSGQGWYF.

The J gene is TRBJ2-1, the V gene TRBV7-3; D perhaps matches TRBD2 (5 bases). Germline assignment: CDR1 SGHTA and CDR2 FQGTGA. Trimming removed 4 bases from V and 2 bases from J, with 12 bases in between. The CDR3 totals 15 residues. The CDR3 region is CASSYEGSPYNEQFF. The CDR3 nucleotides are TGTGCCAGCAGCTATGAGGGAAGCCCCTACAATGAGCAGTTCTTC.

The table lists this clone with a few counts. The sample has other DNA sequences that encode this CDR3 too. CDR3: CASSGGDDTDTQYF. The CDR3 DNA reads as TGTGCCAGCAGTGGAGGGGATGACACAGATACGCAGTATTTT. The rearrangement joins TRBV6-4 to TRBJ2-3; D may be TRBD1 or TRBD2 (5 bases each). CDR1 is MRHNA and CDR2 is SNTAGT in the germline V gene. CDR3 size: 14 residues. Trimming shortened V by 4 bases and J by 2 bases, and 10 bases separated the two germline ends.

The CDR3 is CASSLALATKNIQYF. CDR3 sequence (DNA): TGTGCCAGCAGCTTAGCGCTAGCGACCAAAAACATTCAGTACTTC. The chain uses TRBV7-2 and TRBJ2-4; TRBD2 might be the D (6 bases). The CDR3 sequence is 15 residues long. Germline CDR1 reads SGHTA; CDR2 reads FQGNSA. V was clipped by 0 bases and J by 2 bases, with 8 bases between them.

This chain connects TRBV5-1 to TRBJ1-2; tentative D call: TRBD1 (5 bases). This CDR3 has 14 amino acids. Per germline, CDR1 SGHRS and CDR2 YFSETQ. V was clipped by 0 bases and J by 3 bases, with 9 bases between them. The CDR3 loop reads CASSLGGTDYGYTF. The CDR3 DNA reads as TGCGCCAGCAGCTTGGGAGGGACGGACTATGGCTACACCTTC. Looking up the rest from reference TRBV5-1 and TRBJ1-2 gives the full variable domain: KAGVTQTPRYLIKTRGQQVTLSCSPISGHRSVSWYQQTPGQGLQFLFEYFSETQRNKGNFPGRFSGRQFSNSRSEMNVSTLELGDSALYLCASSLGGTDYGYTFGSGTRLTVV.

The rearrangement uses TRBV25-1 and TRBJ2-3; D might be TRBD2 (6 bases). CDR3 length: 16 residues. Germline V gene lookup returns CDR1 MGHDK and CDR2 SYGVNS. Trimming left V 0 bases short and J 2 bases short, with 12 bases between. The CDR3 DNA sequence: TGTGCCAGCAGTGAATATCGCGGGAAGGACACAGATACGCAGTATTTT. Protein: CASSEYRGKDTDTQYF.

The rearrangement links TRBV30 to TRBJ2-7; weak D call: TRBD2 (6 bases). V lost 5 bases and J lost 3, with 17 bases in between. CDR1 and CDR2 from the germline V gene are GTSNPN and SVGIG (reference sequence). The CDR3 covers 14 residues. CDR3 protein: CAWAFGGSLYEQYF. The CDR3 bases are TGTGCCTGGGCCTTTGGGGGGAGTCTCTACGAGCAGTACTTC. The variable domain in full, completed from reference TRBV30 and TRBJ2-7, reads SQTIHQWPATLVQPVGSPLSLECTVEGTSNPNLYWYRQAAGRGLQLLFYSVGIGQISSEVPQNLSASRPQDRQFILSSKKLLLSDSGFYLCAWAFGGSLYEQYFGPGTRLTVT.

The chain is built from TRBV18 and TRBJ2-3; D is possibly TRBD1 or TRBD2 (6 bases each). V was trimmed by 2 bases and J by 4 bases, leaving 10 bases between them. This CDR3 is built from 14 residues. The germline V gene has CDR1 KGHSH and CDR2 LQKENI. For the CDR3, the DNA is TGTGCCAGCTCACCAGGGGGGCAGGCAGATACGCAGTATTTT. It specifies CASSPGGQADTQYF. The full variable domain, rest sourced from reference TRBV18 and TRBJ2-3, is NAGVMQNPRHLVRRRGQEARLRCSPMKGHSHVYWYRQLPEEGLKFMVYLQKENIIDESGMPKERFSAEFPKEGPSILRIQQVVRGDSAAYFCASSPGGQADTQYFGPGTRLTVL.

V usage is TRBV7-2 and J usage is TRBJ2-5; the match to TRBD2 covers 9 bases. The V gene's germline CDR1 is SGHTA and CDR2 FQGNSA. The J segment lost 0 bases and the V segment lost 2 bases, leaving 4 bases of the junction unmatched. This CDR3 spans 16 amino acids. In DNA, the CDR3 is TGTGCCAGCAGCTTACGGCGGGAGGGGTACCAAGAGACCCAGTACTTC. This gives the protein CASSLRREGYQETQYF.

The chain combines TRBV11-2 with TRBJ2-3; 15 nucleotides line up with TRBD2. CDR1 and CDR2 from the germline V gene are SGHAT and FQNNGV. V shed 5 bases and J 4 bases; nucleotides not matched to a gene: 4. CDR3 size: 16 residues. CDR3 loop: CASSLGTSGGPDTQYF. The CDR3 nucleotides read TGTGCCAGCAGCCTTGGGACTAGCGGGGGGCCAGATACGCAGTATTTT.

V gene TRBV18 combines with J gene TRBJ2-7; 7 bases line up with TRBD2. The germline CDR1 and CDR2 sequences are KGHSH and LQKENI. The V gene end was trimmed by 2 bases and the J gene end by 0 bases; junction bases not matched to a gene: 1. The CDR3 has 14 residues. CDR3 sequence (DNA): TGTGCCAGCTCACCAGGCGGGAGCTCCTACGAGCAGTACTTC. It specifies CASSPGGSSYEQYF.

This sequence joins TRBV19 and TRBJ1-5; a possible D gene is TRBD1 (5 bases). Germline V gene lookup returns CDR1 LNHDA and CDR2 SQIVND (reference sequence). This CDR3 has 15 residues. V lost 4 bases to trimming and J lost 1 base, with 11 bases between them. CDR3 sequence: CASSTFTGSNQPQHF. The CDR3 nucleotides are TGTGCCAGTAGTACTTTCACAGGCAGCAATCAGCCCCAGCATTTT.

The chain recombines TRBV7-8 with TRBJ1-5; D is perhaps TRBD1 (6 bases). This CDR3 spans 14 amino acids. In germline, CDR1 is SGHVS, CDR2 FQNEAQ. Between the trimmed V and J ends, which lost 5 bases and 5 bases, there was a span of 13 bases. CDR3 residues: CASSRKGGDQPQHF. CDR3 DNA sequence: TGTGCCAGCAGCCGGAAAGGGGGGGATCAGCCCCAGCATTTT.